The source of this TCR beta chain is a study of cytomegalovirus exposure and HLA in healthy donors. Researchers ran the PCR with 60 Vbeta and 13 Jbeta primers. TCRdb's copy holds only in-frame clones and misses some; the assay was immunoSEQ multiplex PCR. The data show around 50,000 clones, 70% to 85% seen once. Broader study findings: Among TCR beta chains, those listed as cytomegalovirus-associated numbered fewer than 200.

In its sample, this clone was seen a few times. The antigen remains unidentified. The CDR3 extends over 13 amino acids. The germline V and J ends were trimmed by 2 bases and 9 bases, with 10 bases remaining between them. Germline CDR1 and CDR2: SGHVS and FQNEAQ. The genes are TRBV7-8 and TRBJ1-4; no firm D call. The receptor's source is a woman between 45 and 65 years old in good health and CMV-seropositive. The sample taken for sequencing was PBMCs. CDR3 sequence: CASSLLQHQKLFF. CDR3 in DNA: TGTGCCAGCAGCTTACTACAGCATCAAAAACTGTTTTTT.